This TCR beta chain is from a study of T-cell memory formation after mild COVID-19. Study results and caveats: Most CD4+ clones that shrank were in CM and EM, while CD8+ ones turned up in EMRA.

Looked up from germline, CDR1 is SEHNR and CDR2 is FQNEAQ (reference sequence). The CDR3 consists of 15 residues. Trimming took off 5 bases at V and 5 bases at J, with 16 bases between the two ends. It was 5'RACE with constant-segment primers that produced the TCR alpha and TCR beta cDNA libraries, which carried sample barcodes and UMIs. TCRdb redid the calling of the 5' RACE reads with MiXCR, one entry per CDR3 protein. Altogether around 340,000 distinct CDR3 sequences are present, approximately 15% being singletons, with the ten largest covering around 22%. As concerns this clonotype: Its antigen is currently unknown.

The J gene is TRBJ2-1, the V gene TRBV7-9; D might be TRBD1 or TRBD2, each matching 5 bases. Sequenced sample: PBMCs or a T cell subset sorted from them (not recorded which). The source is a man aged 18 to 29 who had mild COVID-19 (a few samples of this study predate the infection). Cell type and time point are not known. CDR3 DNA: TGTGCCAGCAGCACAATAACGGGGCTTAACAATGAGCAGTTCTTC. This translates into CASSTITGLNNEQFF.